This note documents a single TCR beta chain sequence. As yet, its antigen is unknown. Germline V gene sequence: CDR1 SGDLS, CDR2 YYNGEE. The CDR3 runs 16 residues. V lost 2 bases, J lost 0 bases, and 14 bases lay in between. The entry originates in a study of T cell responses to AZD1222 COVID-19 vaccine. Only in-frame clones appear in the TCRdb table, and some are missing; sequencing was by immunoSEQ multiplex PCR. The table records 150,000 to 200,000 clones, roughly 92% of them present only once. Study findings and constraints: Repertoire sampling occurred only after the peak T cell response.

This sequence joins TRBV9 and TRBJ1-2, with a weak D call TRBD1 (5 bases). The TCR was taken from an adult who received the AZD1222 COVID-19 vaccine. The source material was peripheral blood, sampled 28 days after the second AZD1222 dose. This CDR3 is CASSVGYGTANYGYTF. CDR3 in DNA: TGTGCCAGCAGCGTGGGATACGGGACGGCTAACTATGGCTACACCTTC.